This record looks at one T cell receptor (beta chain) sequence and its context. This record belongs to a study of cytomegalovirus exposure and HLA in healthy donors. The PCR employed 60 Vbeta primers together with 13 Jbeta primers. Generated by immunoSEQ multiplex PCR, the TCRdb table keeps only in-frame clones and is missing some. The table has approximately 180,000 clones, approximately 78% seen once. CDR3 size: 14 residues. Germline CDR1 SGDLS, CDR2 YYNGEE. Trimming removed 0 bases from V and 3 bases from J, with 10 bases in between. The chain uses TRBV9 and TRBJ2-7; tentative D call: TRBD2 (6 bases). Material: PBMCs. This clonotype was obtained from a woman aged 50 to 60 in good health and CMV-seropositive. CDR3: CASSVGGEFYEQYF. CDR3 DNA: TGTGCCAGCAGCGTAGGGGGGGAATTCTACGAGCAGTACTTC.